Below, 27 T cell receptor beta chains from the same sample are listed, as sequenced in a study of T cells in Graves' hyperthyroidism and ophthalmopathy. TCR beta CDR3 region amplification was performed from RNA transcripts. A first-round RT-PCR of the TCR CDR3 used the HTBI primer set. TCRdb processed the multiplex PCR reads anew with MiXCR; each CDR3 protein has one entry. The table has about 380,000 distinct CDR3 sequences, about 14% seen once; the top ten hold around 20%. Material: blood. Source of these receptors: a woman aged 25 to 39 with Graves' ophthalmopathy.

This rearrangement joins TRBV12-3 or TRBV12-4 to TRBJ2-1; 10 bases fit TRBD1. This CDR3 has 17 residues. V shed 3 bases, J shed 1 base, and the junction held 6 bases outside the gene matches. The CDR3 nucleotides are TGTGCCAGCAGTTTGGGACAGGGGTTTCTTTCCTACAATGAGCAGTTCTTC. Translating gives CASSLGQGFLSYNEQFF.

This clonotype was observed many times. The V and J genes are TRBV5-8 and TRBJ2-7; 11 bases agree with TRBD1. This CDR3 has 18 amino acids. Germline V gene data show CDR1 as SGHTS and CDR2 as YDEGEE. The junction had 10 bases not matched to a gene; V was cut back by 1 base and J by 1 base. The CDR3 here is CASSLPRDRGGSSYEQYF. CDR3 coding DNA: TGTGCCAGCAGCTTGCCCCGGGACAGGGGGGGATCTTCCTACGAGCAGTACTTC. The variable domain in full, completed from reference TRBV5-8 and TRBJ2-7, reads EAGVTQSPTHLIKTRGQQATLRCSPISGHTSVYWYQQALGLGLQFLLWYDEGEERNRGNFPPRFSGRQFPNYSSELNVNALELEDSALYLCASSLPRDRGGSSYEQYFGPGTRLTVT.

This clonotype was seen ten or more times. The V and J genes are TRBV14 and TRBJ2-7, with D uncertain. V was shortened by 2 bases and J by 3 bases, with 14 bases between the two germline ends. There are 15 residues in the CDR3. Germline CDR1 SGHDN, CDR2 FVKESK. DNA for the CDR3: TGTGCCAGCAGCCAATCGATAGGCCCGATCTACGAGCAGTACTTC. Amino acid sequence: CASSQSIGPIYEQYF.

This clonotype was seen ten or more times. The chain joins TRBV10-3 to TRBJ1-2; 8 nucleotides line up with TRBD1. J was trimmed by 4 bases and V by 6 bases; bases with no gene match: 10. Germline values: CDR1 ENHRY, CDR2 SYGVKD. This CDR3 has 15 residues. CDR3 DNA: TGTGCCATCAGAGCCCCGGGACAGGATTTCTATGGCTACACCTTC. Amino acids: CAIRAPGQDFYGYTF.

This clonotype was counted ten times or more. The J gene is TRBJ1-4, the V gene TRBV30; D not certain. The germline V gene has CDR1 GTSNPN and CDR2 SVGIG (reference sequence). Trimming took off 3 bases at V and 6 bases at J, with 8 bases between the two ends. The CDR3 spans 12 residues. CDR3 DNA sequence: TGTGCCTGGAGATCGGGGTATGAAAAACTGTTTTTT. This encodes CAWRSGYEKLFF.

This clonotype was observed many times. The chain combines TRBV20-1 with TRBJ2-7, with a tentative D call TRBD1 (5 bases). V lost 0 bases, J lost 3 bases, and 15 bases lay in between. Looked up from germline, CDR1 is DFQATT and CDR2 is SNEGSKA (reference sequence). The CDR3 runs to 15 residues. For the CDR3, the DNA is TGCAGTGCTAGAGATCGGCGGACAACAAACTACGAGCAGTACTTC. Translating gives CSARDRRTTNYEQYF.

A few counts support this clonotype. This rearrangement joins TRBV5-4 to TRBJ1-5, with TRBD1 matching 8 bases. This CDR3 comprises 14 residues. The V and J ends lost 4 bases and 5 bases, in that order; junction bases with no gene match: 5. CDR1 and CDR2 (germline): SGHNT, YYREEE (reference sequence). CDR3 DNA: TGTGCCAGCAGCGCTGACAGGGGTGATCAGCCCCAGCATTTT. Its protein product is CASSADRGDQPQHF.

There are many counts of this clonotype. The V call is TRBV6-1, the J call TRBJ1-2; weak D call: TRBD1 (5 bases). Germline lookup yields CDR1 MNHNS and CDR2 SASEGT. The CDR3 consists of 15 residues. The V gene lost 3 bases and the J gene lost 4 bases, with 15 bases spanning the gap. The DNA for the CDR3 is TGTGCCAGCAGTGAGCGACACGGGGGAGTCTATGGCTACACCTTC. This translates into CASSERHGGVYGYTF.

This clonotype was seen repeatedly, ten times or more. The gene calls are TRBV30 and TRBJ1-1, with 7 bases that match TRBD1. The CDR3 has 15 residues. Unmatched junction bases numbered 5, after V lost 0 bases and J lost 1 base. The germline CDR1 and CDR2 sequences are GTSNPN and SVGIG (reference sequence). DNA of the CDR3: TGTGCCTGGAGTGTATTCGCAGGGGGGAACACTGAAGCTTTCTTT. Translation gives CAWSVFAGGNTEAFF.

This clonotype appeared many times. The genes are TRBV20-1 and TRBJ1-2, with D possibly being TRBD1 (5 bases). This CDR3 has 12 amino acids. Germline V CDR1 and CDR2: DFQATT, SNEGSKA (reference sequence). The V end lost 6 bases, the J end lost 3 bases, and 11 bases lay between the germline ends. CDR3 DNA: TGCAGTGCACGGGACGGAGACTATGGCTACACCTTC. Amino acids: CSARDGDYGYTF.

This clonotype was seen many times. The rearrangement uses TRBV28 and TRBJ2-7; perhaps TRBD1 as D (6 bases). Trimming pared 7 bases from V and 0 bases from J, leaving 13 bases between. In germline, CDR1 is MDHEN, CDR2 SYDVKM. The CDR3 runs 14 residues. For the CDR3, the DNA is TGTGCCAGCATGATACAGGGTAACTCCTACGAGCAGTACTTC. Translated: CASMIQGNSYEQYF.

V and J are TRBV13 and TRBJ1-1; unclear D gene. The germline V and J ends were trimmed by 1 base and 5 bases, with 11 bases remaining between them. Germline-derived CDR1 and CDR2 are PRHDT and FYEKMQ (reference sequence). The CDR3 is 14 residues long. This chain's CDR3 is CASSLVGFKTEAFF. DNA of the CDR3: TGTGCCAGCAGCTTAGTGGGTTTCAAGACTGAAGCTTTCTTT.

CDR3 bases: TGCGCCAGCAGCCACCTAAAACAGGAGCAGTTCTTC. This gives the protein CASSHLKQEQFF. J is TRBJ2-1 and V is TRBV4-1; no reliable D call. CDR3 size: 12 residues. Trimming stripped 3 bases from V and 10 bases from J, with 10 bases between. CDR1 and CDR2 from the germline V gene are MGHRA and YSYEKL.

This clonotype was seen many times. The CDR3 loop reads CASSLGAGYGYTF. The CDR3 region has the DNA TGTGCCAGCAGCTTAGGAGCGGGTTACGGCTACACCTTC. This rearrangement joins TRBV11-3 to TRBJ1-2; D is undetermined. Germline V gene sequence: CDR1 SGHNT, CDR2 YENEEA. V was shortened by 1 base and J by 8 bases, with 11 bases between the two germline ends. This CDR3 is built from 13 residues. The full variable domain, its missing parts supplied by reference TRBV11-3 and TRBJ1-2, is EAGVVQSPRYKIIEKKQPVAFWCNPISGHNTLYWYLQNLGQGPELLIRYENEEAVDDSQLPKDRFSAERLKGVDSTLKIQPAELGDSAVYLCASSLGAGYGYTFGSGTRLTVV.

This clonotype was found many times. The gene calls are TRBV28 and TRBJ2-5; D gene unclear. In germline, CDR1 is MDHEN, CDR2 SYDVKM. The ends were cut back, 10 bases at V and 1 base at J, with 10 bases in the middle. The CDR3 spans 12 residues. CDR3 loop: CATTTGQETQYF. The CDR3, as DNA: TGTGCCACCACCACGGGCCAAGAGACCCAGTACTTC.

This clonotype was seen repeatedly, ten times or more. The chain employs TRBV6-1 and TRBJ2-5; TRBD1 agrees at 7 bases. Germline lookup yields CDR1 MNHNS and CDR2 SASEGT. This CDR3 region has 13 residues. Germline trimming cut 7 bases from V and 3 bases from J; bases unmatched to any gene: 5. CDR3 in DNA: TGTGCCAGCACAAAACAGGGGAAAGAGACCCAGTACTTC. It codes for CASTKQGKETQYF.

About this clonotype itself: A read error is possible here, since a much larger clone lies one base away. The DNA for the CDR3 is TGTGCCAGCAGTCACTCCGGACAGGGTAATCAGCCCCAGCATTTT. This sequence encodes CASSHSGQGNQPQHF. The gene calls are TRBV6-2 or TRBV6-3 and TRBJ1-5; 8 bases are shared with TRBD1. The CDR3 has 15 residues. Germline V gene sequence: CDR1 MNHEY, CDR2 SVGEGT.

In this sample, this clonotype turned up a few times. The J gene is TRBJ2-1, the V gene TRBV4-2; D unclear. Looked up from germline, CDR1 is LGHNA and CDR2 is YNFKEQ. This CDR3 has 15 amino acids. The V end lost 6 bases, the J end lost 7 bases, and 19 bases lay between the germline ends. CDR3 bases: TGTGCCAGCAGGCATGGTGAGGAGAGGCGTAATGAGCAGTTCTTC. Protein product: CASRHGEERRNEQFF.

This clonotype was detected ten times or more. J is TRBJ1-5 and V is TRBV2; D remains ambiguous. Germline values: CDR1 SNHLY, CDR2 FYNNEI. V was clipped by 7 bases and J by 4 bases, with 23 bases between them. The CDR3 runs 17 residues. The CDR3 DNA reads TGTGCCAGCACCCATCCCACATCGCCGAATCTGAATCAGCCCCAGCATTTT. Translating gives CASTHPTSPNLNQPQHF.

Many counts were recorded for this clonotype. V gene TRBV6-1 combines with J gene TRBJ2-3; D is perhaps TRBD1 or TRBD2 (6 bases each). Germline CDR1 reads MNHNS; CDR2 reads SASEGT. The ends were cut back, 4 bases at V and 3 bases at J, with 11 bases in the middle. CDR3 length: 14 residues. CDR3 residues: CASSGGAQTDTQYF. The CDR3 coding sequence is TGTGCCAGCAGTGGGGGGGCGCAGACAGATACGCAGTATTTT.

This chain uses TRBV20-1 with TRBJ2-7; 9 bases line up with TRBD1. The V gene end was trimmed by 4 bases and the J gene end by 5 bases; junction bases not matched to a gene: 12. The CDR3 is 15 amino acids. Germline CDR1 and CDR2: DFQATT and SNEGSKA (reference sequence). The CDR3 loop is CSATHTGTGFDEQYF. The CDR3 DNA reads as TGCAGTGCTACCCATACCGGGACAGGGTTCGACGAGCAGTACTTC.

On this clonotype: A read error may explain this, as a much larger clone is one base away. The chain joins TRBV3-1 to TRBJ2-7, with D hard to call. CDR3 length: 12 amino acids. Germline V gene data show CDR1 as LGHDT and CDR2 as YNNKEL (reference sequence). CDR3 loop: CAGSQGINEQYF. The CDR3 coding sequence is TGTGCCGGCAGCCAAGGAATCAATGAGCAGTACTTC.

Ten or more counts support this clonotype. CDR3 amino acids: CSVDRASGVKQETQYF. The CDR3 coding sequence is TGCAGCGTTGATAGGGCTAGCGGGGTAAAACAAGAGACCCAGTACTTC. J is TRBJ2-5 and V is TRBV29-1; TRBD2 agrees at 9 bases. Losses at the gene ends were 3 bases for V and 2 bases for J; bases not matched to a gene: 10. This CDR3 region has 16 residues. Germline lookup yields CDR1 SQVTM and CDR2 ANQGSEA.

This clonotype was recorded many times. The chain is built from TRBV19 and TRBJ1-1, with D uncertain. V shed 8 bases and J shed 1 base, with 11 bases lying between them. The germline V gene has CDR1 LNHDA and CDR2 SQIVND (reference sequence). This CDR3 region has 13 residues. This chain's CDR3 is CASRRRENTEAFF. The CDR3 nucleotides read TGTGCCAGTCGACGACGGGAGAACACTGAAGCTTTCTTT.

The chain links TRBV6-1 to TRBJ2-7, with TRBD2 identical over 13 bases. The J segment lost 1 base and the V segment lost 4 bases, leaving 1 base of the junction unmatched. The germline V gene has CDR1 MNHNS and CDR2 SASEGT. The CDR3 spans 15 residues. CDR3 in DNA: TGTGCCAGCAGTGGGACTAGCGGGGGTTCCTACGAGCAGTACTTC. Its translation is CASSGTSGGSYEQYF.

The sample holds many counts of this clonotype. The V gene is TRBV2, the J gene TRBJ1-5; D ambiguous. Germline-derived CDR1 and CDR2 are SNHLY and FYNNEI. This CDR3 has 13 amino acids. Trimming took off 6 bases at V and 2 bases at J, with 8 bases between the two ends. The CDR3 reads CASRSQGNQPQHF. The CDR3 DNA reads TGTGCCAGCAGATCTCAAGGCAATCAGCCCCAGCATTTT.

This clonotype occurred many times. The CDR3 sequence is CASSEGTVPYEQYF. CDR3 in DNA: TGTGCCAGCAGTGAAGGGACAGTCCCCTACGAGCAGTACTTC. The gene calls are TRBV6-1 and TRBJ2-7; possible D gene TRBD1, 6 bases. CDR1 is MNHNS, CDR2 SASEGT, per germline. Trimming pared 1 base from V and 2 bases from J, leaving 9 bases between. There are 14 residues in the CDR3.